This TCR beta chain originates from a study of blood T cell repertoires in COVID-19. This clone has a single count. Repertoires were generated with immunoSEQ multiplex PCR, while TCRdb's copy carries only in-frame clones and drops some. Of about 200,000 clones in the sample, approximately 84% were seen once. Specimen: peripheral blood. This TCR was sampled from a woman of 80 years or more with acute or convalescent COVID-19.

This CDR3 reads CAGGGGTFEQYF. In DNA form, the CDR3 reads TGTGCCGGCGGGGGGGGAACGTTCGAGCAGTACTTC. The genes are TRBV30 and TRBJ2-7, with 9 bases matching TRBD2. Trimming took 8 bases from V and 6 from J; bases not matched to a gene: 8. Per germline, CDR1 GTSNPN and CDR2 SVGIG (reference sequence). The CDR3 is 12 amino acids.